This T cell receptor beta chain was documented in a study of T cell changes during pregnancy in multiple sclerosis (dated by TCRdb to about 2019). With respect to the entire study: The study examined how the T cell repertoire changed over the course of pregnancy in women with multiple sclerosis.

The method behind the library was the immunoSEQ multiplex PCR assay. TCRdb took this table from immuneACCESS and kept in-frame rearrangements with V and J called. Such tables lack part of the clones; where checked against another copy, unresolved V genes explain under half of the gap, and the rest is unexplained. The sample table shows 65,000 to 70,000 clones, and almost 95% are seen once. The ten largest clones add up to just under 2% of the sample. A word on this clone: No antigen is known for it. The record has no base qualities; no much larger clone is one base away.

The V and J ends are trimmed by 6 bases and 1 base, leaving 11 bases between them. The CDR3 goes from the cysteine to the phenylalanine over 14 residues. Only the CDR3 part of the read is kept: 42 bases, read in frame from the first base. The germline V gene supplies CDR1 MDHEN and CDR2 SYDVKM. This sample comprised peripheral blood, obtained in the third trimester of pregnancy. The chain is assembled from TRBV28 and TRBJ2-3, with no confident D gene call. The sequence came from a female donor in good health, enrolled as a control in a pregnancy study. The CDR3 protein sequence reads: CASSLIEGTDTQYF. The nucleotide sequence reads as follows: TGTGCCAGCAGCCTTATAGAAGGCACAGATACGCAGTATTTT.